This T cell receptor beta chain was retrieved from a study of blood T cell repertoires in COVID-19. At the level of the study: COVID-19 samples from acute and convalescent phases originated in the United States, Italy and Spain.

Measured with immunoSEQ multiplex PCR; TCRdb has only the in-frame clones, and not every one. The profile shows about 170,000 clones, roughly 81% of them singletons. The ends were cut back, 4 bases at V and 5 bases at J, with 14 bases in the middle. The CDR3 is made up of 15 amino acids. Germline loops: CDR1 MNHEY, CDR2 SVGEGT. This clone was found once. V and J are TRBV6-2 or TRBV6-3 and TRBJ2-2, with D maybe TRBD1 (5 bases). The TCR was taken from an elderly woman with COVID-19, enrolled during active disease. The material sequenced was peripheral blood. The CDR3 here is CASSFWQGSTGELFF. The CDR3, as DNA: TGTGCCAGCAGTTTCTGGCAGGGAAGTACCGGGGAGCTGTTTTTT.